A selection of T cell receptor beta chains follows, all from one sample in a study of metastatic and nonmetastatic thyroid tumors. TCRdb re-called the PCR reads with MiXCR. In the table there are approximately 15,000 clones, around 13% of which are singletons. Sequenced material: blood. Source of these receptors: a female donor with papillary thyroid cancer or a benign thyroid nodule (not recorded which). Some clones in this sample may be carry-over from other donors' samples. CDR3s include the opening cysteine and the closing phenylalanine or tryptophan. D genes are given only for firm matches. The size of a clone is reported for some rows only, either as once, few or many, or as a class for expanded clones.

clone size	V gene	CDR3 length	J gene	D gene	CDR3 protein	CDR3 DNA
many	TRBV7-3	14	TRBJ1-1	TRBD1	CASSTGQGVSEAFF	TGTGCCAGCAGCACTGGGCAGGGGGTATCTGAAGCTTTCTTT
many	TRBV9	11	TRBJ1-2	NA	CASSENYGYTF	TGTGCCAGCAGCGAGAACTATGGCTACACCTTC
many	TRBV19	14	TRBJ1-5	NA	CASSIGGSNQPQHF	TGTGCCAGTAGTATAGGGGGTTCTAATCAGCCCCAGCATTTT
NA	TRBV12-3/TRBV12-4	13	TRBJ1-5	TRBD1	CASSLKGAQPQHF	TGTGCCAGCAGTTTGAAGGGGGCCCAGCCTCAGCATTTT
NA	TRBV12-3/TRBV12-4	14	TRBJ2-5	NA	CASRLGLLQETQNF	TGTGCCAGCAGGTTAGGTCTTTTGCAAGAGACCCAGAACTTC
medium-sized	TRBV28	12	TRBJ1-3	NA	CASRDGRESIYF	TGTGCCAGCAGAGACGGCAGAGAGTCCATATATTTT
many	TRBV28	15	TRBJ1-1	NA	CASNAGGTLNTEAFF	TGTGCCAGCAACGCCGGGGGGACATTGAACACTGAAGCTTTCTTT
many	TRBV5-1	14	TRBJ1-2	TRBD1	CASSLGQGNDGYTF	TGCGCCAGCAGCTTGGGACAGGGGAACGATGGCTACACCTTC
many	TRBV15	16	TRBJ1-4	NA	CATSEESVLIGEKLFF	TGTGCCACCAGCGAGGAGAGCGTTTTAATCGGTGAAAAACTGTTTTTT
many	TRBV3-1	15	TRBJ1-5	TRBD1	CASSQATGVHQPQHF	TGTGCCAGCAGCCAAGCCACAGGGGTCCATCAGCCCCAGCATTTT
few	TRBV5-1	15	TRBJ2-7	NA	CASSLERWGTYEQYF	TGCGCCAGCAGCTTGGAAAGGTGGGGGACCTACGAGCAGTACTTC
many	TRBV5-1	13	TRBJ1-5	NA	CASSLVPDQPQHF	TGCGCCAGCAGCTTGGTGCCAGATCAGCCCCAGCATTTT
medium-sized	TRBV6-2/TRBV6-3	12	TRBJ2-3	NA	CASRGSTDTQYF	TGTGCCAGCCGAGGGAGCACAGATACGCAGTATTTT
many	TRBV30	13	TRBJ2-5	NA	CAWSREPRETQYF	TGTGCCTGGAGTCGGGAGCCTCGAGAGACCCAGTACTTC
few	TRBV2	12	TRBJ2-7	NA	CASGLDSYEQYF	TGTGCCAGCGGCTTAGATTCCTACGAGCAGTACTTC
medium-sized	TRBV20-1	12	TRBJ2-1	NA	CSARLSENEQFF	TGCAGTGCTAGGTTATCGGAGAATGAGCAGTTCTTC
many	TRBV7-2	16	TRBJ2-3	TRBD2	CASSRGTRGPTDTQYF	TGTGCCAGCAGCCGAGGGACTAGAGGCCCCACAGATACGCAGTATTTT
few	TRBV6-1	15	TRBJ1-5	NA	CASSPPGGRNQPQHF	TGTGCCAGCAGTCCCCCCGGGGGGCGGAATCAGCCCCAGCATTTT
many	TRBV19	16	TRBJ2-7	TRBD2	CASSIDPAGGTYEQYF	TGTGCCAGTAGTATAGACCCAGCGGGAGGAACGTACGAGCAGTACTTC
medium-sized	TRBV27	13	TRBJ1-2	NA	CASSGGTFYGYTF	TGTGCCAGCAGTGGGGGGACCTTCTATGGCTACACCTTC
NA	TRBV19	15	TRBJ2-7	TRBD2	CASSISGRGTYEQYF	TGTGCCAGTAGCATTAGCGGGAGAGGCACCTACGAGCAGTACTTC
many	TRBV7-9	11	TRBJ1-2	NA	CASSWNYGYTF	TGTGCCAGCAGCTGGAACTATGGCTACACCTTC
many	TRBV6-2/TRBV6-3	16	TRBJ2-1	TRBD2	CASSYYAGGNHGEQFF	TGTGCCAGCAGTTACTACGCGGGAGGAAACCATGGTGAGCAGTTCTTC
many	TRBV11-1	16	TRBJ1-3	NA	CASSLGSAGAGNTIYF	TGTGCCAGCAGCTTAGGATCGGCAGGGGCAGGAAACACCATATATTTT
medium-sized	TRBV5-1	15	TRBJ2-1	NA	CASSLRSISYNEQFF	TGCGCCAGCAGCTTGAGGAGTATATCCTACAATGAGCAGTTCTTC
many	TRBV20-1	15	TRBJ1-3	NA	CSAHFKWPTGNTIYF	TGCAGTGCCCACTTCAAGTGGCCAACTGGAAACACCATATATTTT
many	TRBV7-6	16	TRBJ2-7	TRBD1	CASSPLPGQGAYEQYF	TGTGCCAGCAGCCCACTCCCGGGACAGGGGGCTTACGAGCAGTACTTC
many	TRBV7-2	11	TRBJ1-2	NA	CASSPSYGYTF	TGTGCCAGCAGCCCTTCCTATGGCTACACCTTC
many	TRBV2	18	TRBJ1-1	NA	CASSVPYWGQKVGTEAFF	TGTGCCAGCAGTGTTCCTTATTGGGGGCAAAAGGTGGGAACTGAAGCTTTCTTT
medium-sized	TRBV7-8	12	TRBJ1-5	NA	CASSLAGQPQHF	TGTGCCAGCAGCTTAGCGGGTCAGCCCCAGCATTTT
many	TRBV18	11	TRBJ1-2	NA	CASSQRGGYTF	TGTGCCAGCTCACAGAGGGGCGGCTACACCTTC
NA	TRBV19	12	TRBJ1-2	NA	CASSDSNYGYAF	TGTGCCAGTAGTGATTCTAACTATGGCTACGCCTTC
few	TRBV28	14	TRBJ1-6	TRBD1	CASSLGTEYSHIHF	TGTGCCAGCAGTTTAGGGACAGAGTATTCACACATCCACTTT
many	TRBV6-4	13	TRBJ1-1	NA	CASSEIPNTEAFF	TGTGCCAGCAGTGAAATCCCAAACACTGAAGCTTTCTTT
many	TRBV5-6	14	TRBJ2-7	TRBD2	CASTRLAGPYEQYF	TGTGCCAGCACAAGACTAGCGGGGCCCTACGAGCAGTACTTC
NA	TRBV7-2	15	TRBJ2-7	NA	CASSLPGTSSYEQYF	TGTGCCAGCAGCTTACCTGGGACATCCTCCTACGAGCAGTACTTC
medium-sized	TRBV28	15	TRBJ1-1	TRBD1	CASSRQGVVDTEAFF	TGTGCCAGCAGTCGCCAGGGGGTAGTGGACACTGAAGCTTTCTTT
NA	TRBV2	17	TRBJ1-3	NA	CARSESAGLFSGNTIYF	TGTGCCAGAAGTGAAAGTGCAGGTCTCTTCTCTGGAAACACCATATATTTT
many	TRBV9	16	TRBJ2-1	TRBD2	CASSPWVAGEENEQFF	TGTGCCAGCAGCCCTTGGGTAGCGGGAGAGGAAAATGAGCAGTTCTTC
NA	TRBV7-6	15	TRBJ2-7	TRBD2	CASSPSSGSTYEQYF	TGTGCCAGCAGCCCAAGTAGCGGGAGTACCTACGAGCAGTACTTC
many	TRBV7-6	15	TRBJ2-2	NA	CASVKQGGSTGELFF	TGTGCCAGCGTAAAACAGGGGGGGTCAACCGGGGAGCTGTTTTTT
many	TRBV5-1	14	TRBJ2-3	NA	CASSLDRRVYTQYF	TGCGCCAGCAGCTTGGACCGCAGGGTGTATACGCAGTATTTT
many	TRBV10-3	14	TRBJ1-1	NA	CAISPGTTNTEAFF	TGTGCCATCAGTCCTGGGACAACGAACACTGAAGCTTTCTTT
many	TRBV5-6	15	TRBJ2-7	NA	CASSDRTRISYEQYF	TGTGCCAGCAGCGACAGGACTAGGATCTCCTACGAGCAGTACTTC
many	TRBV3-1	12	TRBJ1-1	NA	CASSQLGTEAFF	TGTGCCAGCAGCCAATTAGGAACTGAAGCTTTCTTT
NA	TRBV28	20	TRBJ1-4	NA	CASSSHESQSAETTNEKLFF	TGTGCCAGCAGTTCCCACGAAAGTCAGTCAGCAGAGACAACTAATGAAAAACTGTTTTTT
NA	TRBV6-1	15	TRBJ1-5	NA	CASRRQVGDNQPQHF	TGTGCCAGCAGGCGACAGGTGGGGGACAATCAGCCCCAGCATTTT
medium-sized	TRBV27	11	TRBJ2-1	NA	CASSNYNEQFF	TGTGCCAGCAGCAACTACAATGAGCAGTTCTTC
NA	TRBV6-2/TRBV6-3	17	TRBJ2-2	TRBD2	CASSTTSGRRHVGELFF	TGTGCCAGCAGTACAACTAGCGGGAGGAGGCACGTCGGGGAGCTGTTTTTT